One TCR beta chain is described in this entry. Antigen: not known. The entry originates in a study of Ad26.COV2.S vaccination and SARS-CoV-2 variants. As for the study in general: Intramuscularly, Ad26.COV2.S was given either once or twice, 56 days apart. Findings and limits, study-wide: Spike-specific TCR breadth in vaccine recipients exceeded that seen in placebo recipients.

CDR1 and CDR2 (germline): SGDLS, YYNGEE. V gave up 4 bases and J gave up 7 bases, with 12 bases separating them. The CDR3 spans 13 residues. Treatment defined: some 20 received Ad26.COV2.S at low or high dose, single or two shots; about 5 received placebo; per-sample allocation not given. Day 63 following the first vaccine or placebo injection was when the samples were taken. The protocol was immunoSEQ multiplex PCR, while the TCRdb copy is restricted to in-frame clones and leaves out a portion. The sample records about 350,000 clones, 88% being singletons. This TCR was recovered from a person aged 18-60 years who received the Ad26.COV2.S COVID-19 vaccine or a placebo. The rearrangement joins TRBV9 to TRBJ2-1; D is ambiguous. Sequenced material: peripheral blood, taken in a trial of Ad26.COV2.S vaccine versus placebo. The CDR3 nucleotides read TGTGCCAGCAGCCCCCAACGGTCTAATGAGCAGTTCTTC. It is translated as CASSPQRSNEQFF.